Sequencing of this TCR beta chain was carried out in a study of T cell changes during pregnancy in multiple sclerosis. Generated by immunoSEQ multiplex PCR, the TCRdb table keeps only in-frame clones and is missing some. Of around 26,000 clones listed, approximately 92% were seen once; the top ten hold around 17%. V gave up 3 bases and J gave up 0 bases; unmatched junction bases: 6. The CDR3 runs 18 residues. Looked up from germline, CDR1 is MGHRA and CDR2 is YSYEKL. This TCR derives from a female donor with multiple sclerosis, enrolled in a pregnancy study. This sample comprised CD8+ T cells from peripheral blood mononuclear cells, obtained in the second trimester of pregnancy. The chain joins TRBV4-1 to TRBJ2-7, with 15 nucleotides matching TRBD2. The CDR3 region is CASSQGLAGGPSSYEQYF. CDR3 nucleotides: TGCGCCAGCAGCCAGGGACTAGCGGGAGGCCCTTCCTCCTACGAGCAGTACTTC.